The T cell receptor (beta chain) described here comes from a study of T cell changes during pregnancy in multiple sclerosis. CDR1 SGHNT and CDR2 YENEEA come from the germline V gene. V lost 5 bases and J lost 3, with 11 bases in between. The CDR3 spans 13 residues. Libraries were prepared by immunoSEQ multiplex PCR; TCRdb keeps only in-frame clonotypes and omits some of them. The sample consists of tens of thousands of clones, less than 95% of them appearing once. This chain joins TRBV11-3 and TRBJ2-7; a weak D match, TRBD1 (5 bases). The source is a female donor in good health, enrolled as a control in a pregnancy study. Here the sequenced sample was peripheral blood, taken in the first trimester of pregnancy. The CDR3 protein is CASSLDSDYEQYF. The DNA of the CDR3 is TGTGCCAGCAGCCTTGACAGTGACTACGAGCAGTACTTC.